These 8 T cell receptor beta chains share one sample of origin, sequenced in a study of blood T cell repertoires in COVID-19. Assay: immunoSEQ multiplex PCR; the TCRdb copy retains only in-frame clones and omits some. The profile shows 270,000 or so clones, approximately 90% of them singletons. Sequencing was performed on peripheral blood. The receptors originated from a man in his forties or fifties with acute or convalescent COVID-19.

A note on this clone: The same CDR3 can be traced to other DNA sequences in this sample. The chain couples TRBV9 to TRBJ2-1; no clear D gene. CDR3 length: 14 residues. Trimming took 0 bases from V and 0 from J, leaving 4 bases between them. Per germline, CDR1 SGDLS and CDR2 YYNGEE. The CDR3 DNA reads as TGTGCCAGCAGCGTAGGAGGCTCCTACAATGAGCAGTTCTTC. Translated, it gives CASSVGGSYNEQFF.

The chain employs TRBV19 and TRBJ1-4; 7 nucleotides match TRBD1. The J segment lost 7 bases and the V segment lost 9 bases, leaving 14 bases of the junction unmatched. The CDR3 totals 15 residues. CDR1 is LNHDA, CDR2 SQIVND, per germline (reference sequence). CDR3 sequence: CASQPSTGHGEKLFF. CDR3 DNA sequence: TGTGCCAGCCAACCTTCGACAGGGCATGGTGAAAAACTGTTTTTT. Variable domain in full (rest from reference TRBV19 and TRBJ1-4): DGGITQSPKYLFRKEGQNVTLSCEQNLNHDAMYWYRQDPGQGLRLIYYSQIVNDFQKGDIAEGYSVSREKKESFPLTVTSAQKNPTAFYLCASQPSTGHGEKLFFGSGTQLSVL.

This chain joins TRBV24-1 and TRBJ1-2, with 10 nucleotides matching TRBD1. With V trimmed by 9 bases and J by 4 bases, 7 bases remained unmatched. The germline V gene encodes CDR1 KGHDR and CDR2 SFDVKD. There are 14 residues in the CDR3. DNA for the CDR3: TGTGCCACCCGAGGGACAGGGGAAAGCTATGGCTACACCTTC. Its protein is CATRGTGESYGYTF.

The CDR3 sequence: CSASKGWAGDEKLFF. The CDR3 nucleotides are TGCAGTGCTAGTAAGGGGTGGGCAGGGGACGAAAAACTGTTTTTT. The gene calls are TRBV20-1 and TRBJ1-4, with D possibly being TRBD1 (6 bases). CDR3 length: 15 amino acids. Trimming shortened V by 3 bases and J by 8 bases, and 19 bases separated the two germline ends. CDR1 and CDR2 from the germline V gene are DFQATT and SNEGSKA (reference sequence).

The chain has TRBV6-1 and TRBJ2-1, with D possibly TRBD1 on 5 matching bases. From germline, CDR1 is MNHNS and CDR2 SASEGT. Deletions cut 3 bases from V and 7 bases from J, with 16 bases between. The CDR3 spans 15 residues. The CDR3 is CASSDPPEGQNEQFF. The CDR3 DNA reads TGTGCCAGCAGTGACCCTCCCGAAGGACAAAATGAGCAGTTCTTC.

The chain couples TRBV24-1 to TRBJ2-3, with TRBD2 identical over 15 bases. This CDR3 spans 20 amino acids. Germline trimming cut 2 bases from V and 5 bases from J; bases unmatched to any gene: 13. The V gene's germline CDR1 is KGHDR and CDR2 SFDVKD. CDR3 sequence reads: CATSDSGTSGGRWGEDTQYF. The CDR3 DNA is TGTGCCACCAGTGATTCAGGGACTAGCGGGGGGCGGTGGGGAGAAGATACGCAGTATTTT.

The chain carries TRBV5-1 and TRBJ2-4; 9 nucleotides align to TRBD1. Trimming cost V 3 bases and J 6 bases; bases outside gene matches: 4. CDR1 is SGHRS, CDR2 YFSETQ, per germline. The CDR3 totals 14 residues. The CDR3 here is CASSSGTGRNIQYF. Here the CDR3 DNA reads TGCGCCAGCAGCTCAGGGACAGGGAGAAACATTCAGTACTTC.

V gene TRBV15 combines with J gene TRBJ1-3, with D perhaps TRBD1 (5 bases). V was trimmed by 0 bases and J by 4 bases, leaving 10 bases between them. Germline loops: CDR1 LNHNV, CDR2 YYDKDF (reference sequence). This CDR3 spans 15 amino acids. The CDR3 loop is CATSRDRAGGNTIYF. The CDR3 DNA sequence: TGTGCCACCAGCAGAGATCGGGCAGGGGGAAACACCATATATTTT.